The clone carrying this T cell receptor beta chain occurred a few times. This sample was taken from a study of T-cell memory formation after mild COVID-19. Trimming took off 4 bases at V and 0 bases at J, with 19 bases between the two ends. The CDR3 runs to 19 residues. Germline values: CDR1 SGHTA, CDR2 FQGNSA. TCRdb re-derived calls from the 5' RACE reads in MiXCR, one entry per CDR3 protein. The table has over 150,000 distinct CDR3 sequences, roughly 20% seen once. Material for sequencing was PBMCs or a T cell subset sorted from them (not recorded which). This chain links TRBV7-2 with TRBJ1-6; D unresolved. This TCR came from a man aged 18 to 35 who had mild COVID-19 (a few samples of this study predate the infection). Cell type and time point are not known. CDR3 amino acids: CASSYTTRPPNSYNSPLHF. DNA for the CDR3: TGTGCCAGCAGCTACACCACAAGGCCACCAAACTCCTATAATTCACCCCTCCACTTT.